This T cell receptor (beta chain) is from a study of control samples from healthy donors and cancer patients. Germline lookup yields CDR1 SGHAT and CDR2 FQNNGV. Trimming pared 0 bases from V and 1 base from J, leaving 9 bases between. This CDR3 has 15 residues. Clones were read by immunoSEQ multiplex PCR, and TCRdb kept only the in-frame ones, dropping some. The table has 100,000 or so clones, approximately 90% seen once; the top ten hold 7.5% to 10%. The sequenced sample was blood. The chain has TRBV11-2 and TRBJ1-1; a weak D match, TRBD1 (6 bases). The source of this sequence is a man aged 25-45 years in good health. As DNA, the CDR3 is TGTGCCAGCAGCTTAGATTACAGGGAGAACACTGAAGCTTTCTTT. Amino acid sequence: CASSLDYRENTEAFF.